This TCR beta chain was recovered during a study of T-cell memory formation after mild COVID-19. TCRdb redid the calling of the 5' RACE reads with MiXCR, one entry per CDR3 protein. This sample yields a few hundred thousand distinct CDR3 sequences, of which approximately 15% are seen a single time; 20% to 25% belongs to the top ten. This CDR3 is 16 amino acids long. Trimming left V 2 bases short and J 2 bases short, with 15 bases between. Germline V lookup: CDR1 SNHLY, CDR2 FYNNEI. The V and J genes are TRBV2 and TRBJ1-2; a possible D gene is TRBD1 (5 bases). The sequenced material came from PBMCs or a T cell subset sorted from them (not recorded which). The receptor was isolated from a young man who had mild COVID-19 (a few samples of this study predate the infection). Cell type and time point are not known. CDR3 amino acids: CASSEPVDSNNYGYTF. The CDR3 DNA sequence: TGTGCCAGCAGTGAACCGGTCGACAGTAACAACTATGGCTACACCTTC.